These 14 T cell receptor beta chains were sequenced from one sample in a study of blood T cells in healthy people across ages. A second PCR, run for 7 to 11 cycles, used a sample-barcoded 5' primer plus a J-beta primer mix. TCRdb reprocessed the 5' RACE reads with MiXCR, giving one entry per CDR3 protein. The sample records approximately 800,000 distinct CDR3 sequences, around 50% being singletons. The sample comprised blood. The receptors stem from a man aged 35 to 55 in good health.

This chain links TRBV20-1 with TRBJ2-1, with 9 positions matching TRBD1. The CDR3 covers 14 residues. Germline trimming cut 3 bases from V and 4 bases from J; bases unmatched to any gene: 4. Germline V CDR1 and CDR2: DFQATT, SNEGSKA (reference sequence). CDR3 residues: CSASTGGAYNEQFF. CDR3 DNA: TGCAGTGCTAGTACAGGGGGCGCTTACAATGAGCAGTTCTTC.

The chain has TRBV11-3 and TRBJ2-5; TRBD1 is a possible D gene (8 bases). Trimming left V 5 bases short and J 2 bases short, with 24 bases between. The CDR3 extends over 18 amino acids. The V gene's germline CDR1 is SGHNT and CDR2 YENEEA. In DNA, the CDR3 is TGTGCCAGCAGCATGCCGGGACAGGTCTGGGGACTACAAGAGACCCAGTACTTC. This gives the protein CASSMPGQVWGLQETQYF.

The V and J genes are TRBV10-3 and TRBJ2-4; 11 bases match TRBD2. Losses at the gene ends were 6 bases for V and 12 bases for J; bases not matched to a gene: 10. In germline, CDR1 is ENHRY, CDR2 SYGVKD. The CDR3 has 14 residues. CDR3 sequence: CAIRGTSGRDTQYF. The DNA of the CDR3 is TGTGCCATCAGGGGAACTAGCGGGAGAGACACTCAGTACTTC.

The chain carries TRBV5-5 and TRBJ2-7; 7 bases match TRBD2. The length of the CDR3 is 16 residues. J lost 3 bases, V lost 1 base, and 10 bases had no gene match. Germline V gene lookup returns CDR1 SGHKS and CDR2 YYEKEE (reference sequence). DNA for the CDR3: TGTGCCAGCAGCTTGATGGTCCGGGGAGGGCACTACGAGCAGTACTTC. Translating it yields CASSLMVRGGHYEQYF.

The sample holds a few counts of this clonotype. The rearrangement uses TRBV28 and TRBJ2-7, with TRBD1 matching over 10 bases. The J segment lost 4 bases and the V segment lost 2 bases, leaving 5 bases of the junction unmatched. This CDR3 comprises 15 residues. Per germline, CDR1 MDHEN and CDR2 SYDVKM. DNA of the CDR3: TGTGCCAGCAGTTTAATTTTGGGACAGGGGTACGAGCAGTACTTC. This codes for CASSLILGQGYEQYF. Filled out from reference TRBV28 and TRBJ2-7, the complete variable domain reads DVKVTQSSRYLVKRTGEKVFLECVQDMDHENMFWYRQDPGLGLRLIYFSYDVKMKEKGDIPEGYSVSREKKERFSLILESASTNQTSMYLCASSLILGQGYEQYFGPGTRLTVT.

The gene calls are TRBV6-1 and TRBJ2-3, with D unresolved. This CDR3 has 16 amino acids. CDR1 is MNHNS, CDR2 SASEGT, per germline. Trimming cost V 7 bases and J 2 bases, with 19 bases left between them. CDR3 amino acids: CASTGLAASFTDTQYF. The CDR3 nucleotides read TGTGCCAGCACCGGGCTGGCGGCGTCGTTCACAGATACGCAGTATTTT.

This sequence joins TRBV28 and TRBJ2-3; 7 nucleotides match TRBD1. After removal of 3 bases from V and 4 bases from J, the junction contained 10 bases not matched to a gene. This CDR3 has 16 amino acids. Germline CDR1 and CDR2: MDHEN and SYDVKM. CDR3 coding DNA: TGTGCCAGCAGTTTCCCCCGACAGGGCGGGTCAGATACGCAGTATTTT. This translates into CASSFPRQGGSDTQYF.

The sample holds a few counts of this clonotype. This chain's CDR3 is CSVRAQVSPYEQYF. CDR3 sequence (DNA): TGCAGCGTCCGAGCTCAGGTGTCCCCCTACGAGCAGTACTTC. The genes are TRBV29-1 and TRBJ2-7, with D uncertain. Between the trimmed V and J ends, which lost 6 bases and 2 bases, there was a span of 17 bases. The CDR3 consists of 14 residues. Germline V gives CDR1 SQVTM, CDR2 ANQGSEA.

As for this clonotype: This may arise from a read error, as a much more abundant clone is one base away. The chain links TRBV15 to TRBJ2-1; D is perhaps TRBD2 (5 bases). Germline CDR1 and CDR2: LNHNV and YYDKDF (reference sequence). The CDR3 has 17 residues. The CDR3: CAASRDAPSRLNNEQFF. The CDR3 region has the DNA TGTGCCGCCAGCAGAGATGCGCCAAGCCGACTAAACAATGAGCAGTTCTTC.

The chain has TRBV20-1 and TRBJ2-3, with D perhaps TRBD2 (6 bases). Per the germline V gene, CDR1 is DFQATT and CDR2 is SNEGSKA (reference sequence). V shed 3 bases and J shed 4 bases, with 14 bases lying between them. The CDR3 is 14 amino acids. The CDR3 protein is CSARRGEQADTQYF. The CDR3 bases are TGCAGTGCTAGGCGCGGGGAGCAGGCAGATACGCAGTATTTT.

The chain couples TRBV4-3 to TRBJ2-1, with D maybe TRBD2 (5 bases). Trimming shortened V by 4 bases and J by 5 bases, and 18 bases separated the two germline ends. The CDR3 totals 16 residues. Germline V gives CDR1 LGHNA, CDR2 YSLEER. CDR3 sequence reads: CASSPGSEIYHNEQFF. CDR3 coding DNA: TGCGCCAGCAGCCCCGGTAGCGAGATTTACCACAATGAGCAGTTCTTC.

The chain has TRBV12-3 or TRBV12-4 and TRBJ1-1; the match to TRBD1 covers 8 bases. V was pared by 6 bases and J by 1 base, with 7 bases of the junction left unmatched. The CDR3 contains 15 residues. The CDR3 DNA reads TGTGCCAGCAGCAAGCCGGGACAGGCGAACACTGAAGCTTTCTTT. Translated, it gives CASSKPGQANTEAFF.

This clonotype was detected once. The chain employs TRBV28 and TRBJ2-7; 7 bases match TRBD1. CDR1 and CDR2 (germline): MDHEN, SYDVKM. After removal of 3 bases from V and 0 bases from J, the junction contained 8 bases not matched to a gene. The length of the CDR3 is 16 residues. The CDR3 sequence: CASSFPPTGASYEQYF. CDR3 nucleotides: TGTGCCAGCAGTTTCCCCCCTACAGGGGCCTCCTACGAGCAGTACTTC.

The rearrangement joins TRBV27 to TRBJ2-1; TRBD1 might be the D (5 bases). The CDR3 spans 16 residues. Trimming removed 9 bases at V and 3 bases at J, with 21 bases between. Germline assignment: CDR1 MNHEY and CDR2 SMNVEV (reference sequence). The CDR3 spells CASSRGLQGNYNEQFF. In DNA form, the CDR3 reads TGTGCCAGTAGTAGGGGCTTGCAGGGTAACTACAATGAGCAGTTCTTC.